This T cell receptor beta chain appears in the sequencing data of a study of liver allograft versus peripheral blood T cells. Study in general: A comparison was made between T cell receptor repertoires in transplanted livers and those in recipients' peripheral blood.

V was trimmed by 0 bases and J by 1 base, leaving 18 bases between them. The CDR3 extends over 17 amino acids. Germline CDR1 reads DFQATT; CDR2 reads SNEGSKA (reference sequence). Note on this clonotype: Its antigen remains unknown.

In TCRdb, the reads were re-called with MiXCR into one record per CDR3 protein. The sample lists 7,500 to 9,000 distinct CDR3 sequences; about a sixth were seen once. Notes on the study in general: Intragraft T cell receptor repertoires of liver allografts were reportedly distinct from those in peripheral blood.

The chain uses TRBV20-1 and TRBJ1-1; weak D call: TRBD1 (6 bases). This TCR was sampled from a human patient who had a liver transplant. Some T cells may be supplied by the graft donor. The CDR3 region is CSARDLLGGSQNTEAFF. CDR3 nucleotides: TGCAGTGCTAGAGATCTCCTGGGGGGCTCACAGAACACTGAAGCTTTCTTT.